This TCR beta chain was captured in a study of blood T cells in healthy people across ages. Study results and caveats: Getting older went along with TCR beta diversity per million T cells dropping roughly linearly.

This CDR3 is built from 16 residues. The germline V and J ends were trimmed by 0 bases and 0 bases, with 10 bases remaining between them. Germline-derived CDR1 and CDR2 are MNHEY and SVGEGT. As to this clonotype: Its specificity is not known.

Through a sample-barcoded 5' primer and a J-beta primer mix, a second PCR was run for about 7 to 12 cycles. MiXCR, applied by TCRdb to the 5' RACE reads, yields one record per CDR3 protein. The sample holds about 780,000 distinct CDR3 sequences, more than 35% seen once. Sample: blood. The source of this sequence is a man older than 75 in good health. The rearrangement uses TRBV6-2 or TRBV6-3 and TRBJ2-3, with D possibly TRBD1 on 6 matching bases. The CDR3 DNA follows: TGTGCCAGCAGTTACTCCACGACAGGAAGCACAGATACGCAGTATTTT. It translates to CASSYSTTGSTDTQYF.